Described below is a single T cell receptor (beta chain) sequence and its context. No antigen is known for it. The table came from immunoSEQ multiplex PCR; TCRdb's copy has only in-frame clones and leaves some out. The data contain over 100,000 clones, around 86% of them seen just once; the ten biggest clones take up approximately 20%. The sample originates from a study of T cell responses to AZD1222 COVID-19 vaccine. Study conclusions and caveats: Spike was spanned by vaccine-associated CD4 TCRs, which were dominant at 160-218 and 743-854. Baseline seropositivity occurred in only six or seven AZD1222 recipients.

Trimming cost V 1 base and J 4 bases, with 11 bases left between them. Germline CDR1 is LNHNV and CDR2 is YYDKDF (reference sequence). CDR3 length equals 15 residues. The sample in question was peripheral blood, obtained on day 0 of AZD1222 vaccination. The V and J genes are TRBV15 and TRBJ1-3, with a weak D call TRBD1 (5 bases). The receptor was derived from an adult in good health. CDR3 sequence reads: CATSRGRGRGNTIYF. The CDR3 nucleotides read TGTGCCACCAGCAGAGGGAGGGGAAGAGGAAACACCATATATTTT. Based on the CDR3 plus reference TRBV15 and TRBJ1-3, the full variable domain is DAMVIQNPRYQVTQFGKPVTLSCSQTLNHNVMYWYQQKSSQAPKLLFHYYDKDFNNEADTPDNFQSRRPNTSFCFLDIRSPGLGDTAMYLCATSRGRGRGNTIYFGEGSWLTVV.